This entry is about one T cell receptor (beta chain). Its antigen is still unknown. Germline-derived CDR1 and CDR2 are MDHEN and SYDVKM. This CDR3 has 11 residues. J was trimmed by 11 bases and V by 6 bases; bases with no gene match: 5. The data stem from a study of identical twins. Study-wide findings and caveats: Without tracking the same donors, conclusions rested on cross-sectional statistical analysis. In cord blood, abundant beta clonotypes had fewer insertions; memory showed no trend. Excess twin sharing in beta out-of-frame sequences was weaker.

The cDNA had a unique molecular identifier and a template-switch universal primer site. TCRdb re-analysed the 5' RACE reads in MiXCR, keeping a single row per CDR3 protein. Among 1.5 million or so distinct CDR3 sequences listed, about 32% were seen once. This receptor was taken from a newborn girl in good health. Sequenced: cord blood. This chain connects TRBV28 to TRBJ1-1; 8 bases agree with TRBD1. CDR3 region: CASSPTGEAFF. Here the CDR3 DNA reads TGTGCCAGCAGCCCGACAGGGGAGGCTTTCTTT.